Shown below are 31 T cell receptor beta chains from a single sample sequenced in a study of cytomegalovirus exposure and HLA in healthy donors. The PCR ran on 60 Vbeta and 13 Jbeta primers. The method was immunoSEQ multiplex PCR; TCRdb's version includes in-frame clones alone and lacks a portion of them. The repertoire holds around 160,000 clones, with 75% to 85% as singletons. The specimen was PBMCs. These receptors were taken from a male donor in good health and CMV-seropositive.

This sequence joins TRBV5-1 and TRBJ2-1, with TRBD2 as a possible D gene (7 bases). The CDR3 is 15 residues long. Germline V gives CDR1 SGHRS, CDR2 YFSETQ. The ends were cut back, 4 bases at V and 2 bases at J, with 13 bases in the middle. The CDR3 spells CASSLEGGAYNEQFF. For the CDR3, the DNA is TGCGCCAGCAGCCTTGAGGGGGGGGCCTACAATGAGCAGTTCTTC.

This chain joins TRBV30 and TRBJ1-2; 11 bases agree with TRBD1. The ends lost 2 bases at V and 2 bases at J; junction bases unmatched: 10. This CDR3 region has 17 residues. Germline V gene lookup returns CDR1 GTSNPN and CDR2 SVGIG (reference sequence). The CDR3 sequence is CAWSPPGQGVRNYGYTF. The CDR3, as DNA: TGTGCCTGGAGTCCTCCGGGACAGGGGGTTCGAAACTATGGCTACACCTTC.

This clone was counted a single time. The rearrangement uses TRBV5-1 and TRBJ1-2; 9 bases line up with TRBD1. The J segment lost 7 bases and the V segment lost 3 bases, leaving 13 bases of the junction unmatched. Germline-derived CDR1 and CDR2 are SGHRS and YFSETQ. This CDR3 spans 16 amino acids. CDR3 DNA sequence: TGCGCCAGCAGCTCCGGGACAGGGTACACCACCACTGGCTACACCTTC. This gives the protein CASSSGTGYTTTGYTF.

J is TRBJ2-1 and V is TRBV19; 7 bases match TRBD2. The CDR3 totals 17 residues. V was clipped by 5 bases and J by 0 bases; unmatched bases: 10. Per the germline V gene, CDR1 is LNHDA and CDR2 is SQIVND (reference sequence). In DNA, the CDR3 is TGTGCCAGTAGTTCGTATTTATGGGGGGGCTCCTACAATGAGCAGTTCTTC. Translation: CASSSYLWGGSYNEQFF.

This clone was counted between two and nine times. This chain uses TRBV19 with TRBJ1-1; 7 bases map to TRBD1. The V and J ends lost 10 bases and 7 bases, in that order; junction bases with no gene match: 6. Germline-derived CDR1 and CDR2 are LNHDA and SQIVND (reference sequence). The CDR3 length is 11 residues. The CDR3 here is CATLYRGEAFF. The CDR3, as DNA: TGTGCCACCCTGTACAGGGGTGAAGCTTTCTTT.

CDR3 protein: CASSLRAGAYNEQFF. In DNA form, the CDR3 reads TGTGCCAGCAGTTTACGAGCGGGGGCCTACAATGAGCAGTTCTTC. The chain recombines TRBV27 with TRBJ2-1; 8 bases are shared with TRBD2. The junction had 2 bases not matched to a gene; V was cut back by 2 bases and J by 2 bases. CDR1 and CDR2 from the germline V gene are MNHEY and SMNVEV (reference sequence). The CDR3 runs to 15 residues.

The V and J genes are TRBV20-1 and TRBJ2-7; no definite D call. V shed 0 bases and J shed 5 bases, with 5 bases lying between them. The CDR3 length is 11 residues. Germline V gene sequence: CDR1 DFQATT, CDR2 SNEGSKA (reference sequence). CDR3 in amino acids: CSARDNNEQYF. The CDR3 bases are TGCAGTGCTAGAGATAACAACGAGCAGTACTTC.

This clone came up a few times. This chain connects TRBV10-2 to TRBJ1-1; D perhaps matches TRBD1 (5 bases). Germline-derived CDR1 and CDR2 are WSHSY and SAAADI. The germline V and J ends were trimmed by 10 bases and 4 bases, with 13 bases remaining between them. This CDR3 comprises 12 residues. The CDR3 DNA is TGCGCCACCGGAGGGGTATTCACTGAAGCTTTCTTT. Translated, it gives CATGGVFTEAFF.

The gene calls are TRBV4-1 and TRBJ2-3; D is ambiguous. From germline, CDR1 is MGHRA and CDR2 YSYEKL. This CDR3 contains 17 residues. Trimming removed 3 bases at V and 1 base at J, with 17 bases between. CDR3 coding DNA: TGCGCCAGCAGCCACCCATCAGCGCCCAGAGGCACAGATACGCAGTATTTT. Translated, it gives CASSHPSAPRGTDTQYF.

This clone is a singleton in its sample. The CDR3, as DNA: TGTGCCAGTAGCCGGGGACAGGGAGAGACCCAGTACTTC. Its translation is CASSRGQGETQYF. The chain carries TRBV19 and TRBJ2-5; 9 positions agree with TRBD1. The V and J ends lost 6 bases and 4 bases, in that order; junction bases with no gene match: 3. Germline CDR1 LNHDA, CDR2 SQIVND (reference sequence). CDR3 size: 13 residues.

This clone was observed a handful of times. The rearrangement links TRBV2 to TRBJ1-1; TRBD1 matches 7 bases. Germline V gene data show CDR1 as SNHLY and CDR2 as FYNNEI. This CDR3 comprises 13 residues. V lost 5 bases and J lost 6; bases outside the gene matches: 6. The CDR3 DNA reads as TGTGCCAGCAGTCCACAGGGGCTGGCTGAAGCTTTCTTT. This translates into CASSPQGLAEAFF.

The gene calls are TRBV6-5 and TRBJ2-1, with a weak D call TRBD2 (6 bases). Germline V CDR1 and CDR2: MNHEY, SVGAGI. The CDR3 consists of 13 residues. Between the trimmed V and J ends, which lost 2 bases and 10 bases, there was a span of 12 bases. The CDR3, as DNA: TGTGCCAGCAGTTACCGGAGGGGCGGCGAGCAGTTCTTC. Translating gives CASSYRRGGEQFF.

This CDR3 is CAWSVQGTTSPLHF. CDR3 bases: TGTGCCTGGAGTGTACAGGGCACAACCTCACCCCTCCACTTT. The rearrangement uses TRBV30 and TRBJ1-6; tentatively, D is TRBD1 (6 bases). V lost 0 bases to trimming and J lost 10 bases, with 13 bases between them. Germline V gives CDR1 GTSNPN, CDR2 SVGIG (reference sequence). This CDR3 region has 14 residues.

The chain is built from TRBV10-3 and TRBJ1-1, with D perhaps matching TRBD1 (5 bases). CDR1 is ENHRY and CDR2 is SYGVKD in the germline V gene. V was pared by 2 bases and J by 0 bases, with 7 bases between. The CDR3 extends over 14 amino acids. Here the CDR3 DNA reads TGTGCCATCAGTGAGCAGGGTTTGAACACTGAAGCTTTCTTT. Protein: CAISEQGLNTEAFF.

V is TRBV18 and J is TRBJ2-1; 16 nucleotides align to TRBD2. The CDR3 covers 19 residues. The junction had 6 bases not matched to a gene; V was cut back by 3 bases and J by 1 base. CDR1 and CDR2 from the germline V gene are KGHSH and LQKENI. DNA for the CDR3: TGTGCCAGCTCACCCCCGGGACTAGCGGGGGGGCGGTCCTACAATGAGCAGTTCTTC. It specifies CASSPPGLAGGRSYNEQFF.

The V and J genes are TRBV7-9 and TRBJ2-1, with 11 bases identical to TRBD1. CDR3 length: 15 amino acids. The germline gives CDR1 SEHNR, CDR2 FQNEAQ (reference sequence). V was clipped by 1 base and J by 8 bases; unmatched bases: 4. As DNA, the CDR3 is TGTGCCAGCAGCTTAGGGGGACAGGGGGTGTATGAGCAGTTCTTC. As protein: CASSLGGQGVYEQFF.

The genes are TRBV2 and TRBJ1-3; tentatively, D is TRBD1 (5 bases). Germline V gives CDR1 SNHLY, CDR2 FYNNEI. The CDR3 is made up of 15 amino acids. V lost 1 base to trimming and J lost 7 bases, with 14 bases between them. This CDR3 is CASSEGGTAGNTIYF. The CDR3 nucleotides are TGTGCCAGCAGTGAAGGGGGGACCGCGGGGAACACCATATATTTT.

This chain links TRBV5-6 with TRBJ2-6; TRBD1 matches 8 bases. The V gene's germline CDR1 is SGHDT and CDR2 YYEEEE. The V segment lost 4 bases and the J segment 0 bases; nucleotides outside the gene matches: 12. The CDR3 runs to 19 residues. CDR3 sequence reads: CASSSFKAGGNSGANVLTF. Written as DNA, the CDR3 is TGTGCCAGCAGCAGTTTTAAGGCAGGGGGCAACTCTGGGGCCAACGTCCTGACTTTC.

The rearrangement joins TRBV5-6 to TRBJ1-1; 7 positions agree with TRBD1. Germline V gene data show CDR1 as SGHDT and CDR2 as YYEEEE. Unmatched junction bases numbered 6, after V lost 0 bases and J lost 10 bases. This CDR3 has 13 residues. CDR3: CASSLEGARGAFF. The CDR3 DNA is TGTGCCAGCAGCTTGGAGGGGGCGCGCGGAGCTTTCTTT.

CDR3 sequence (DNA): TGTGCCAGCAGTTACTCAACAGGGGGCAATGAGCAGTTCTTC. Protein sequence: CASSYSTGGNEQFF. The chain couples TRBV6-5 to TRBJ2-1; 8 nucleotides match TRBD1. The CDR3 totals 14 residues. V shed 0 bases, J shed 6 bases, and the junction held 1 base outside the gene matches. CDR1 is MNHEY and CDR2 is SVGAGI in the germline V gene.

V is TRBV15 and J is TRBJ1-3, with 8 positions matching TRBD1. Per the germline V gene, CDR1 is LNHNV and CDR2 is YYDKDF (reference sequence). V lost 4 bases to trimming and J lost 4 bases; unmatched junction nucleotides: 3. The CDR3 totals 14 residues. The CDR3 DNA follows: TGTGCCACCAGCAAGGGGACAGGAGGAAACACCATATATTTT. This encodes CATSKGTGGNTIYF. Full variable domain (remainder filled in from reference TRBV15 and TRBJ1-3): DAMVIQNPRYQVTQFGKPVTLSCSQTLNHNVMYWYQQKSSQAPKLLFHYYDKDFNNEADTPDNFQSRRPNTSFCFLDIRSPGLGDTAMYLCATSKGTGGNTIYFGEGSWLTVV.

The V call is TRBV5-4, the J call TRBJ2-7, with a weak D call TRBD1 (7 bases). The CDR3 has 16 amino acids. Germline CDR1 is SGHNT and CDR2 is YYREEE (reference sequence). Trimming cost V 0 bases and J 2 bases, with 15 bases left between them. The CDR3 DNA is TGTGCCAGCAGCTTGGGGGGGGACAGCCCGGCCTACGAGCAGTACTTC. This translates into CASSLGGDSPAYEQYF.

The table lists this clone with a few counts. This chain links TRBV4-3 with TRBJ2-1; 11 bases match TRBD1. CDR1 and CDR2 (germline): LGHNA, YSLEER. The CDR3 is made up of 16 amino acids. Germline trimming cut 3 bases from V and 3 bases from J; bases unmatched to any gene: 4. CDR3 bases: TGCGCCAGCAGCCATGGACAGGGGGCCAACTACAATGAGCAGTTCTTC. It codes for CASSHGQGANYNEQFF.

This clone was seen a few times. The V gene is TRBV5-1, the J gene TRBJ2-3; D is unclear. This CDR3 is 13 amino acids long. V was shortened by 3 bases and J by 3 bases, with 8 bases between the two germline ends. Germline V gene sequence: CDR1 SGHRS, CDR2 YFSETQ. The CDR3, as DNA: TGCGCCAGCAGCTCTGGCCAGACAGATACGCAGTATTTT. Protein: CASSSGQTDTQYF.

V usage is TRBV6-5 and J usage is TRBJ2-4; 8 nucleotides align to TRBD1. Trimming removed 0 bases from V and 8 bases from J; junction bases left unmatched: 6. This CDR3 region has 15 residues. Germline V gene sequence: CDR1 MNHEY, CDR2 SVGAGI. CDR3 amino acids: CASSYSTGGKDIQYF. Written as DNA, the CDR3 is TGTGCCAGCAGTTACTCAACAGGGGGTAAGGACATTCAGTACTTC.

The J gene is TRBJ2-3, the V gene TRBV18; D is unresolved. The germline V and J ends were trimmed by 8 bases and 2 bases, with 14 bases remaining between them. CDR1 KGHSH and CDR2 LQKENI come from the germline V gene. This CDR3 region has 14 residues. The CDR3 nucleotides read TGTGCCAGCCGTGATAGAGCCCTCACAGATACGCAGTATTTT. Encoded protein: CASRDRALTDTQYF.

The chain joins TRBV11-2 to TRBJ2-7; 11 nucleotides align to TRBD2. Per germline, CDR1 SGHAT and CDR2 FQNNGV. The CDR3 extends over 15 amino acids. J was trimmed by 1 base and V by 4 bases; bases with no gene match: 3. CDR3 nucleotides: TGTGCCAGCAGCTCGACTAGCGGGACTTCCTACGAGCAGTACTTC. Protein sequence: CASSSTSGTSYEQYF.

CDR3 bases: TGTGCCAGCAGTTCCAACGCGGGTCAGCCCCAGCATTTT. Its translation: CASSSNAGQPQHF. The chain carries TRBV27 and TRBJ1-5; D unclear. Trimming shortened V by 4 bases and J by 6 bases, and 10 bases separated the two germline ends. The CDR3 is 13 amino acids. Looked up from germline, CDR1 is MNHEY and CDR2 is SMNVEV (reference sequence).

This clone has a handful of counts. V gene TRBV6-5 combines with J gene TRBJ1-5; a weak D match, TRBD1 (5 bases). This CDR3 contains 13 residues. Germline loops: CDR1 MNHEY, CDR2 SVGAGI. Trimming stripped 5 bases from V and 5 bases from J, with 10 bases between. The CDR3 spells CASSRQIDQPQHF. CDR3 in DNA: TGTGCCAGCAGTCGACAGATAGATCAGCCCCAGCATTTT.

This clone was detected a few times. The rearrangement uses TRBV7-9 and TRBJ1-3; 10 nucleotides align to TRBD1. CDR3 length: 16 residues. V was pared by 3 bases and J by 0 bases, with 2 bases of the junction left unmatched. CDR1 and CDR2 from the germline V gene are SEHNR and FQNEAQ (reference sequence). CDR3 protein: CASSLTGGNSGNTIYF. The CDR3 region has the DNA TGTGCCAGCAGCTTGACAGGGGGCAACTCTGGAAACACCATATATTTT.

CDR3 in DNA: TGTGCCAGCAGTGATTTGGCTAGCGGGGGGCCCCCTCCGTTCTTC. It codes for CASSDLASGGPPPFF. The V and J genes are TRBV6-1 and TRBJ2-1; 11 nucleotides line up with TRBD2. This CDR3 has 15 residues. J was trimmed by 15 bases and V by 3 bases; bases with no gene match: 13. Germline CDR1 reads MNHNS; CDR2 reads SASEGT.